This TCR beta chain was profiled in a study of blood T cell repertoires in COVID-19. Study details: The United States, Italy and Spain provided the acute and convalescent COVID-19 samples.

Germline values: CDR1 LGHDT, CDR2 YNNKEL (reference sequence). The CDR3 is made up of 15 amino acids. V gave up 1 base and J gave up 4 bases; unmatched junction bases: 6. Using immunoSEQ multiplex PCR, the repertoire was profiled, and TCRdb retains in-frame clones only, with some absent. Of under 250,000 clones detected, about four fifths appear once; the ten largest clones hold 8.6%. The origin of this receptor is a man between 40 and 49 years old with active or convalescent COVID-19. Sequenced material: peripheral blood. The V call is TRBV3-1 (or the pseudogene TRBV3-2), the J call TRBJ2-7, with 8 bases fitting TRBD2. The CDR3 nucleotides read TGTGCCAGCAGCCAAGGATCGGTAGCGGGGTACGAGCAGTACTTC. This sequence encodes CASSQGSVAGYEQYF.